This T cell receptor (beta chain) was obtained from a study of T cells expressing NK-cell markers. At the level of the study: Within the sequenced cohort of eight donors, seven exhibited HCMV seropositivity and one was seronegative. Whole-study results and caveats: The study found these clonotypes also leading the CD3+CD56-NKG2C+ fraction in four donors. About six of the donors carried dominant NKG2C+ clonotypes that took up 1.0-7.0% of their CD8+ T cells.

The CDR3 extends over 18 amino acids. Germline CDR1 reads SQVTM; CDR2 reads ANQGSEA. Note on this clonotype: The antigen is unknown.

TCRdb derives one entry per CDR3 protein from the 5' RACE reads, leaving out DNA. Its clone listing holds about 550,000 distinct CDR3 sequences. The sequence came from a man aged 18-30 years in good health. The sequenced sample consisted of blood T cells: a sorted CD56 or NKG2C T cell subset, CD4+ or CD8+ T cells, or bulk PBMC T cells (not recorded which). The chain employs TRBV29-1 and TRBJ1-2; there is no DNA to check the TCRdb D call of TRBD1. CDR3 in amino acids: CSVKFIGTGGAEVYGYTF. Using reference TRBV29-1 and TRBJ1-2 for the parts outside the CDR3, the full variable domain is SAVISQKPSRDICQRGTSLTIQCQVDSQVTMMFWYRQQPGQSLTLIATANQGSEATYESGFVIDKFPISRPNLTFSTLTVSNMSPEDSSIYLCSVKFIGTGGAEVYGYTFGSGTRLTVV.